This TCR beta chain was observed in a study of CD8+CD57+ T cells in acquired aplastic anemia. Study summary: Sorting CD4+ and CD8+ cells gave DNA averaging 3.2 ug.

Patients chosen for sequencing had CD8+CD57+ cells that had expanded, as shown by flow cytometry. Researchers used genomic DNA as the template to profile TCR beta VDJ and CDR3. Each CDR3 protein is one row after TCRdb ran MiXCR on the reads. The table includes 200,000 or so distinct CDR3 sequences, roughly 60% detected once. The CDR3 totals 14 residues. The V end was cut by 0 bases, the J end by 14 bases, with 14 bases between. CDR1 is LNHNV, CDR2 YYDKDF, per germline (reference sequence). The chain uses TRBV15 and TRBJ1-6; tentative D call: TRBD1 (5 bases). The sequencing input was sorted CD4+, CD8+, or CD8+CD57+ T cells (not recorded which) from PBMCs. This clonotype was sampled from a human donor with aplastic anemia. The CDR3 DNA is TGTGCCACCAGCAGAGATTTCCAGGGAGACACCCTCCACTTT. This sequence encodes CATSRDFQGDTLHF.